This entry features one T cell receptor beta chain sequence. This entry comes from a study of cytomegalovirus exposure and HLA in healthy donors. The CDR3 has 13 amino acids. Germline V gene lookup returns CDR1 KGHSH and CDR2 LQKENI. V was pared by 3 bases and J by 3 bases, with 6 bases between. The PCR employed 60 Vbeta primers together with 13 Jbeta primers. Generated by immunoSEQ multiplex PCR, the TCRdb table keeps only in-frame clones and is missing some. Of about 93,000 clones in the sample, approximately 83% were seen once. The sequencing sample was made of PBMCs. The J gene is TRBJ1-5, the V gene TRBV18; D ambiguous. The sequence came from a man aged 45-65 years in good health and CMV-seronegative. CDR3 residues: CASSPQDNQPQHF. The CDR3 DNA sequence: TGTGCCAGCTCACCTCAGGACAATCAGCCCCAGCATTTT.